The rows below give T cell receptor beta chains drawn from one sample of a study of blood T cell repertoires in COVID-19. Using immunoSEQ multiplex PCR, the repertoire was profiled, and TCRdb retains in-frame clones only, with some absent. The sample holds around 100,000 clones; around 80% are singletons and the top ten take 0.7% to 0.85%. The sequencing sample was made of peripheral blood. The receptors here all came from a woman aged 70-85 years with acute or convalescent COVID-19. Each CDR3 is given with its conserved first and last residue. The D gene is left open where the match is weak. Size tells how often a clone was seen (once, few, many) or the class of an expanded clone, and some rows leave it out.

v_gene	abundance	d_gene	j_gene	CDR3aa	CDR3nt
TRBV2	NA	TRBD2	TRBJ2-1	CASSELTSGGPQSYNEQFF	TGTGCCAGCAGTGAATTGACTAGCGGGGGGCCTCAATCCTACAATGAGCAGTTCTTC
TRBV19	NA	TRBD2	TRBJ2-1	CAAASGLASNEQFF	TGTGCCGCTGCATCAGGACTAGCGAGCAATGAGCAGTTCTTC
TRBV6-5	NA	NA	TRBJ1-2	CASSYPGGLGGYTF	TGTGCCAGCAGTTACCCCGGTGGGCTGGGTGGCTACACCTTC
TRBV6-5	few	NA	TRBJ2-2	CASSQRVDGELFF	TGTGCCAGCAGTCAGAGGGTGGATGGGGAGCTGTTTTTT
TRBV18	NA	NA	TRBJ2-1	CASSPLRWNEQFF	TGTGCCAGCTCACCACTCCGGTGGAATGAGCAGTTCTTC
TRBV5-1	NA	TRBD1	TRBJ1-4	CASSLLQGADEKLFF	TGCGCCAGCAGCTTGCTCCAGGGGGCGGATGAAAAACTGTTTTTT
TRBV5-1	NA	TRBD1	TRBJ1-2	CASSSPDRVGGYTF	TGCGCCAGCAGCTCACCCGACAGGGTTGGAGGCTACACCTTC
TRBV7-9	once	NA	TRBJ2-5	CASSSRGDKETQYF	TGTGCCAGCAGCTCTCGGGGTGACAAGGAGACCCAGTACTTC
TRBV6-1	NA	NA	TRBJ1-4	CASSEVIGVGEKLFF	TGTGCCAGCAGTGAAGTCATAGGGGTAGGGGAAAAACTGTTTTTT
TRBV18	NA	NA	TRBJ2-7	CASSSPTRAYEQYF	TGTGCCAGCTCATCCCCAACGCGGGCCTACGAGCAGTACTTC
TRBV30	NA	NA	TRBJ1-1	CAWSATVNTEAFF	TGTGCCTGGAGTGCCACGGTGAACACTGAAGCTTTCTTT
TRBV7-9	NA	NA	TRBJ1-3	CASVAASGNTIYF	TGTGCCAGCGTGGCGGCCTCTGGAAACACCATATATTTT
TRBV3-1/TRBV3-2	NA	NA	TRBJ2-3	CASSQAGDRTDTQYF	TGTGCCAGCAGCCAAGCAGGGGACCGCACAGATACGCAGTATTTT
TRBV5-1	NA	NA	TRBJ1-4	CASSDDRVATNEKLFF	TGCGCCAGCAGCGACGACAGAGTCGCAACTAATGAAAAACTGTTTTTT
TRBV9	NA	NA	TRBJ2-1	CASSVGYPSSYNEQFF	TGTGCCAGCAGCGTAGGTTACCCCAGCTCCTACAATGAGCAGTTCTTC
TRBV5-1	once	NA	TRBJ2-5	CASSFSRDTETQYF	TGCGCCAGCAGCTTCTCCCGGGACACAGAGACCCAGTACTTC
TRBV6-5	NA	NA	TRBJ2-7	CASSSPEAYEQYF	TGTGCCAGCAGTTCCCCAGAGGCCTACGAGCAGTACTTC
TRBV11-3	NA	TRBD2	TRBJ2-1	CASSRGLAGREQFF	TGTGCCAGCAGCCGGGGACTAGCGGGTCGTGAGCAGTTCTTC
TRBV6-5	NA	NA	TRBJ1-5	CASSLMQVGQPQHF	TGTGCCAGCAGCCTGATGCAGGTGGGCCAGCCCCAGCATTTT
TRBV19	NA	NA	TRBJ2-7	CASSMTGDEQYF	TGTGCCAGTAGTATGACCGGGGACGAGCAGTACTTC
TRBV6-5	few	NA	TRBJ1-1	CASSYSPTRGTEAFF	TGTGCCAGCAGTTACTCTCCAACTCGGGGCACTGAAGCTTTCTTT
TRBV7-9	NA	NA	TRBJ2-6	CASSFENGAGANVLTF	TGTGCCAGCAGCTTTGAAAACGGAGCTGGGGCCAACGTCCTGACTTTC
TRBV7-9	NA	NA	TRBJ1-1	CASSLSSTQNTEAFF	TGTGCCAGCAGCCTATCAAGCACGCAGAACACTGAAGCTTTCTTT
TRBV3-1/TRBV3-2	NA	NA	TRBJ1-3	CASSLYNRAGNTIYF	TGTGCCAGCAGCCTCTACAACAGGGCTGGAAACACCATATATTTT
TRBV6-2/TRBV6-3	NA	NA	TRBJ2-2	CASSYPQGNTGELFF	TGTGCCAGCAGTTATCCCCAGGGTAACACCGGGGAGCTGTTTTTT
TRBV12-5	NA	NA	TRBJ2-3	CASGLVRMEGTDTQYF	TGTGCTAGTGGTTTGGTAAGGATGGAGGGCACAGATACGCAGTATTTT
TRBV28	NA	TRBD2	TRBJ2-5	CASSKLAGGVETQYF	TGTGCCAGCAGCAAACTAGCGGGAGGGGTAGAGACCCAGTACTTC
TRBV25-1	NA	NA	TRBJ1-4	CASSEGSYEKLFF	TGTGCCAGCAGTGAAGGGAGCTATGAAAAACTGTTTTTT
TRBV11-1	NA	NA	TRBJ2-3	CASSWDKRDTQYF	TGTGCCAGCAGCTGGGACAAGAGAGATACGCAGTATTTT
TRBV3-1/TRBV3-2	NA	TRBD1	TRBJ1-1	CASSQKTGGTEEAFF	TGTGCCAGCAGCCAAAAAACAGGGGGCACAGAAGAAGCTTTCTTT
TRBV19	NA	TRBD1	TRBJ1-6	CASSIKDRGWSPLHF	TGTGCCAGTAGTATCAAGGACAGGGGGTGGTCACCCCTCCACTTT
TRBV7-2	NA	TRBD2	TRBJ2-7	CASSPRTSGTYEQYF	TGTGCCAGCAGTCCGCGGACTAGCGGAACCTACGAGCAGTACTTC
TRBV28	NA	TRBD1	TRBJ2-3	CASIPPVGQGAPGTQYF	TGTGCCAGCATTCCCCCGGTAGGACAGGGGGCGCCGGGTACGCAGTATTTT
TRBV6-4	once	TRBD1	TRBJ1-5	CASSTTGQKNQPQHF	TGTGCCAGCAGCACTACGGGACAGAAAAATCAGCCCCAGCATTTT
TRBV27	NA	TRBD2	TRBJ2-3	CASSFATSGRPDTQYF	TGTGCCAGCAGTTTTGCGACTAGCGGGAGGCCAGATACGCAGTATTTT
TRBV5-1	NA	TRBD2	TRBJ2-2	CASSRVLAGYTGELFF	TGCGCCAGCAGCAGAGTACTAGCGGGGTACACCGGGGAGCTGTTTTTT
TRBV7-6	NA	TRBD2	TRBJ2-1	CASSSGLAGGNEQFF	TGTGCCAGCTCCTCCGGACTAGCGGGGGGAAATGAGCAGTTCTTC
TRBV6-6	NA	NA	TRBJ2-2	CASSQPGDGGELFF	TGTGCCAGCAGCCAACCGGGGGATGGAGGGGAGCTGTTTTTT
TRBV3-1/TRBV3-2	few	NA	TRBJ2-7	CASSPEGVQEQYF	TGTGCCAGCAGCCCCGAAGGGGTACAGGAGCAGTACTTC